The rows below give T cell receptor beta chains drawn from one sample of a study of blood T cell repertoires in COVID-19. Assay used: immunoSEQ multiplex PCR; TCRdb lists only in-frame clones, some missing. The profile shows fewer than 450,000 clones, over 80% of them singletons. Material: peripheral blood. These receptors were obtained from a woman between 45 and 65 years old with COVID-19, enrolled during active disease. Both conserved end residues are part of each CDR3. The D gene is left open where the match is weak. Rows give clone size only sometimes, using once, few, many, or a class for an expanded clone.

d_gene: TRBD1; len: 14; j_gene: TRBJ1-5; v_gene: TRBV7-2; abundance: -; CDR3nt: TGTGCCAGCAGCTCAGGGACAGCGTATCAGCCCCAGCATTTT; CDR3aa: CASSSGTAYQPQHF
d_gene: -; len: 13; j_gene: TRBJ2-1; v_gene: TRBV6-4; abundance: -; CDR3nt: TGTGCCAGCAGTGACGGGGCGTGGAATGAGCAGTTCTTC; CDR3aa: CASSDGAWNEQFF
d_gene: TRBD2; len: 16; j_gene: TRBJ2-3; v_gene: TRBV9; abundance: -; CDR3nt: TGTGCCAGCAGCTCCCGGGGGCGGGAGGGCTTAGGTACGCAGTATTTT; CDR3aa: CASSSRGREGLGTQYF
d_gene: -; len: 15; j_gene: TRBJ2-3; v_gene: TRBV5-1; abundance: -; CDR3nt: TGCGCCAGCAGCTTGGCCGGGGGAGGCGAAGATACGCAGTATTTT; CDR3aa: CASSLAGGGEDTQYF
d_gene: -; len: 14; j_gene: TRBJ1-2; v_gene: TRBV7-9; abundance: -; CDR3nt: TGTGCCAGCAGCTTAGATGGGGGAGGTAATGGCTACACCTTC; CDR3aa: CASSLDGGGNGYTF
d_gene: TRBD1; len: 14; j_gene: TRBJ2-1; v_gene: TRBV10-1; abundance: -; CDR3nt: TGCGCCAGCCCTGACAGGGGGCGACGTAATGAGCAGTTCTTC; CDR3aa: CASPDRGRRNEQFF
d_gene: -; len: 15; j_gene: TRBJ2-1; v_gene: TRBV7-8; abundance: once; CDR3nt: TGTGCCAGCAGCTTATACTCTCAAATCTACAATGAGCAGTTCTTC; CDR3aa: CASSLYSQIYNEQFF
d_gene: TRBD1; len: 18; j_gene: TRBJ2-1; v_gene: TRBV5-4; abundance: -; CDR3nt: TGTGCCAGCAGCTTGGAAGTCGGGACAGGGCAGACCTACAATGAGCAGTTCTTC; CDR3aa: CASSLEVGTGQTYNEQFF
d_gene: TRBD1; len: 16; j_gene: TRBJ1-3; v_gene: TRBV19; abundance: few; CDR3nt: TGTGCCAGTAGTATTTCGGGACAGTTACATGGAAACACCATATATTTT; CDR3aa: CASSISGQLHGNTIYF
d_gene: -; len: 14; j_gene: TRBJ2-7; v_gene: TRBV11-3; abundance: -; CDR3nt: TGTGCCAGCAGCTTAGCACGGGGAACCTACGAGCAGTACTTC; CDR3aa: CASSLARGTYEQYF
d_gene: -; len: 18; j_gene: TRBJ2-3; v_gene: TRBV4-1; abundance: once; CDR3nt: TGCGCCAGCAGCCAAGTGAATGGGGCCATACGCGGCCCAGATACGCAGTATTTT; CDR3aa: CASSQVNGAIRGPDTQYF
d_gene: -; len: 13; j_gene: TRBJ1-1; v_gene: TRBV7-8; abundance: -; CDR3nt: TGTGCCAGCAGCTTAGGGGGGGAGGTTCAAGCTTTCTTT; CDR3aa: CASSLGGEVQAFF
d_gene: -; len: 15; j_gene: TRBJ2-5; v_gene: TRBV4-3; abundance: few; CDR3nt: TGCGCCAGCAGCCAAACAGGGTTACGCCGGGAGACCCAGTACTTC; CDR3aa: CASSQTGLRRETQYF
d_gene: -; len: 15; j_gene: TRBJ2-2; v_gene: TRBV7-6; abundance: once; CDR3nt: TGTGCCAGCAGCGCCCCCGGGACACTCACCGGGGAGCTGTTTTTT; CDR3aa: CASSAPGTLTGELFF
d_gene: TRBD1; len: 15; j_gene: TRBJ1-1; v_gene: TRBV2; abundance: -; CDR3nt: TGTGCCAGCACTCGGACAGGGGGCTTGAACACTGAAGCTTTCTTT; CDR3aa: CASTRTGGLNTEAFF
d_gene: TRBD1; len: 13; j_gene: TRBJ2-7; v_gene: TRBV3-1/TRBV3-2; abundance: -; CDR3nt: TGTGCCAGCAGCCCTAGGGGGACAGGGGTGCAGTACTTC; CDR3aa: CASSPRGTGVQYF
d_gene: TRBD2; len: 17; j_gene: TRBJ2-3; v_gene: TRBV15; abundance: few; CDR3nt: TGTGCCACCAGCAGAGACGTAGCGGGGACCTCGATGGGTACGCAGTATTTT; CDR3aa: CATSRDVAGTSMGTQYF
d_gene: TRBD2; len: 16; j_gene: TRBJ2-3; v_gene: TRBV4-3; abundance: -; CDR3nt: TGCGCCAGCAGCCAAGACCTAGCGGGAGTTACAGATACGCAGTATTTT; CDR3aa: CASSQDLAGVTDTQYF
d_gene: TRBD1; len: 16; j_gene: TRBJ1-4; v_gene: TRBV11-2; abundance: -; CDR3nt: TGTGCCAGCAGCCCCGGCGACAGGGGTCTGGGGGAAAAACTGTTTTTT; CDR3aa: CASSPGDRGLGEKLFF
d_gene: TRBD1; len: 14; j_gene: TRBJ1-6; v_gene: TRBV11-3; abundance: -; CDR3nt: TGTGCCAGCAGCACGGGACAGCCGAATTCACCCCTCCACTTT; CDR3aa: CASSTGQPNSPLHF
d_gene: -; len: 16; j_gene: TRBJ2-1; v_gene: TRBV11-3; abundance: -; CDR3nt: TGTGCCAGCAGCTTAGATTCGAGGAGAACCTACAATGAGCAGTTCTTC; CDR3aa: CASSLDSRRTYNEQFF
d_gene: TRBD1; len: 17; j_gene: TRBJ1-6; v_gene: TRBV11-3; abundance: few; CDR3nt: TGTGCCAGCAGCTTAGTTGGGACAGGGAGCGATAATTCACCCCTCCACTTT; CDR3aa: CASSLVGTGSDNSPLHF
d_gene: TRBD2; len: 18; j_gene: TRBJ2-5; v_gene: TRBV6-2/TRBV6-3; abundance: few; CDR3nt: TGTGCCAGCAGTTACTCGATAGCCGCGGGAGGGCTGGTGGAGACCCAGTACTTC; CDR3aa: CASSYSIAAGGLVETQYF
d_gene: -; len: 13; j_gene: TRBJ1-1; v_gene: TRBV6-5; abundance: -; CDR3nt: TGTGCCAGCAGAAAGGACAGTAACACTGAAGCTTTCTTT; CDR3aa: CASRKDSNTEAFF